The 32 T cell receptor beta chains below were found in one sample sequenced in a study of regulatory T cells in long-lasting Graves disease. Relying on iRepertoire HTBI primers and Arm-PCR of CDR3 regions, the team built TCR beta libraries. Each CDR3 protein is one row after TCRdb ran MiXCR on the multiplex PCR reads. The sample consists of some 370,000 distinct CDR3 sequences, less than 30% of them appearing once. Time point of the sample: persistent/refractory GD, antithyroid drugs over 5 years with positive TRAb. From PBMCs, RNA was extracted and then used to make the TCR library. Sequencing was performed on peripheral blood mononuclear cells (PBMCs), taken when the disease was refractory, from a patient treated with antithyroid drugs. The source of these receptors is a middle-aged woman with Graves disease.

At least ten counts were recorded for this clonotype. The rearrangement uses TRBV7-3 and TRBJ2-1; D is perhaps TRBD2 (6 bases). V was cut by 2 bases and J by 7 bases, with 15 bases left in between. Germline assignment: CDR1 SGHTA and CDR2 FQGTGA. The length of the CDR3 is 15 residues. CDR3: CASSLGGKLGNEQFF. In DNA, the CDR3 is TGTGCCAGCAGCTTAGGCGGGAAGTTAGGTAATGAGCAGTTCTTC.

Remarks on this clonotype: A far larger clone is off by one base, so a read error is likely. V and J are TRBV6-9 and TRBJ2-7; 9 nucleotides align to TRBD2. The germline CDR1 and CDR2 sequences are MNHGY and SVAAGI. The ends lost 3 bases at V and 4 bases at J; junction bases unmatched: 7. The CDR3 has 15 amino acids. CDR3 in DNA: TGTGCCAGCAGTTACCCGGGTAGCGGGAGATACGAGCAGTACTTC. Translated: CASSYPGSGRYEQYF.

The V gene is TRBV12-3 or TRBV12-4, the J gene TRBJ1-3; TRBD1 might be the D (5 bases). CDR3 length equals 13 residues. V was pared by 6 bases and J by 9 bases, with 15 bases between. The CDR3 region is CASSHAGDPTIYF. The CDR3 DNA follows: TGTGCCAGCAGCCACGCGGGGGACCCCACCATATATTTT.

This clonotype was counted ten times or more. V is TRBV28 and J is TRBJ1-1; 9 bases agree with TRBD1. This CDR3 is built from 13 residues. V shed 6 bases, J shed 4 bases, and the junction held 3 bases outside the gene matches. Germline V lookup: CDR1 MDHEN, CDR2 SYDVKM. CDR3 in DNA: TGTGCCAGCAGAAGGGACAGGGCCACTGAAGCTTTCTTT. Amino acid sequence: CASRRDRATEAFF. The complete variable domain, with remaining parts taken from reference TRBV28 and TRBJ1-1, reads DVKVTQSSRYLVKRTGEKVFLECVQDMDHENMFWYRQDPGLGLRLIYFSYDVKMKEKGDIPEGYSVSREKKERFSLILESASTNQTSMYLCASRRDRATEAFFGQGTRLTVV.

At least ten counts were recorded for this clonotype. The rearrangement joins TRBV2 to TRBJ2-4; D unclear. Between the trimmed V and J ends, which lost 2 bases and 6 bases, there was a span of 17 bases. This CDR3 region has 16 residues. CDR1 SNHLY and CDR2 FYNNEI come from the germline V gene. CDR3 region: CASSETAKGGGNIQYF. For the CDR3, the DNA is TGTGCCAGCAGTGAAACGGCCAAGGGTGGTGGAAACATTCAGTACTTC.

V and J are TRBV4-1 and TRBJ2-5; 8 nucleotides agree with TRBD2. Trimming at V came to 0 bases and at J to 5 bases, leaving 11 bases not matched to a gene. This CDR3 region has 17 residues. CDR1 and CDR2 from the germline V gene are MGHRA and YSYEKL. The CDR3 bases are TGCGCCAGCAGCCAAGATGTCCCAGCGGGAGTACGGGAGACCCAGTACTTC. Its translation is CASSQDVPAGVRETQYF.

There are a few counts of this clonotype. The chain carries TRBV3-1 and TRBJ1-1; D unclear. V lost 6 bases to trimming and J lost 1 base, with 9 bases between them. Germline values: CDR1 LGHDT, CDR2 YNNKEL (reference sequence). The CDR3 loop spans 13 amino acids. The DNA for the CDR3 is TGTGCCAGCAGGAATACGAGGAACACTGAAGCTTTCTTT. Its translation: CASRNTRNTEAFF.

This clonotype was found many times. This sequence joins TRBV27 and TRBJ1-2; D remains unclear. Germline V gene data show CDR1 as MNHEY and CDR2 as SMNVEV (reference sequence). Trimming removed 9 bases from V and 5 bases from J, with 19 bases in between. The CDR3 consists of 14 residues. CDR3 amino acids: CARQRAVSCYGYTF. The DNA of the CDR3 is TGTGCCAGACAAAGGGCAGTAAGTTGTTATGGCTACACCTTC.

This chain connects TRBV7-3 to TRBJ2-1; 10 bases align to TRBD2. V lost 1 base to trimming and J lost 8 bases; unmatched junction nucleotides: 8. The CDR3 extends over 16 amino acids. From germline, CDR1 is SGHTA and CDR2 FQGTGA. CDR3 sequence: CASSLKAQREGHEQFF. The CDR3 DNA is TGTGCCAGCAGCTTAAAAGCCCAGCGGGAGGGCCATGAGCAGTTCTTC.

This clonotype was seen at least ten times. The V gene is TRBV7-9, the J gene TRBJ2-5; D not certain. V was clipped by 7 bases and J by 0 bases, with 9 bases between them. The CDR3 is made up of 13 amino acids. Looked up from germline, CDR1 is SEHNR and CDR2 is FQNEAQ (reference sequence). CDR3 DNA: TGTGCCAGCACCCGCGGTGACCAAGAGACCCAGTACTTC. Amino acid sequence: CASTRGDQETQYF.

There are many counts of this clonotype. This chain uses TRBV9 with TRBJ2-5; the match to TRBD1 covers 8 bases. The length of the CDR3 is 15 residues. Germline lookup yields CDR1 SGDLS and CDR2 YYNGEE. Losses at the gene ends were 4 bases for V and 1 base for J; bases not matched to a gene: 6. The CDR3 sequence is CASSFRQGRQETQYF. DNA of the CDR3: TGTGCCAGCAGCTTTCGACAGGGGCGCCAAGAGACCCAGTACTTC.

Remarks on this clonotype: A single base separates this from a much larger clone, so it may be a read error. V and J are TRBV28 and TRBJ2-7; D is unresolved. Germline V lookup: CDR1 MDHEN, CDR2 SYDVKM. Trimming stripped 3 bases from V and 5 bases from J, with 5 bases between. The CDR3 is 11 residues long. The DNA of the CDR3 is TGTGCCAGCAGTTTTATCCACGAGCAGTACTTC. This sequence encodes CASSFIHEQYF. Full variable domain (rest looked up from reference TRBV28 and TRBJ2-7): DVKVTQSSRYLVKRTGEKVFLECVQDMDHENMFWYRQDPGLGLRLIYFSYDVKMKEKGDIPEGYSVSREKKERFSLILESASTNQTSMYLCASSFIHEQYFGPGTRLTVT.

In this sample, this clonotype turned up a few times. Given a much more abundant clone one base away, this may be a read error. The chain joins TRBV28 to TRBJ2-7, with D perhaps TRBD2 (5 bases). This CDR3 has 14 amino acids. Germline assignment: CDR1 MDHEN and CDR2 SYDVKM. V dropped 4 bases and J dropped 7 bases, with 17 bases sitting between them. CDR3 nucleotide sequence: TGTGCCAGCAGTTCCCGGGGAACCCTACGAGAGCAGTACTTC. Residues: CASSSRGTLREQYF.

This chain uses TRBV7-3 with TRBJ2-1, with 7 nucleotides matching TRBD2. Trimming cost V 5 bases and J 2 bases; bases outside gene matches: 6. The CDR3 loop spans 15 amino acids. CDR1 SGHTA and CDR2 FQGTGA come from the germline V gene. CDR3 in DNA: TGTGCCAGCAGCCCAAGCGGGACCACCTACAATGAGCAGTTCTTC. This translates into CASSPSGTTYNEQFF.

The chain joins TRBV27 to TRBJ1-6, with 9 bases matching TRBD1. The CDR3 extends over 17 amino acids. Per the germline V gene, CDR1 is MNHEY and CDR2 is SMNVEV (reference sequence). J was trimmed by 8 bases and V by 5 bases; bases with no gene match: 13. The CDR3 DNA reads TGTGCCAGCAGTATATTCTTAAACAGGGGGCAGGATTCACCCCTCCACTTT. Amino acid sequence: CASSIFLNRGQDSPLHF.

This clonotype occurred many times. The chain employs TRBV28 and TRBJ1-6, with D hard to call. Germline V lookup: CDR1 MDHEN, CDR2 SYDVKM. This CDR3 region has 12 residues. Trimming removed 6 bases at V and 14 bases at J, with 14 bases between. The CDR3 here is CASRGIPRSLHF. The CDR3 DNA reads as TGTGCCAGCAGGGGAATACCTAGATCCCTCCACTTT. Together with reference TRBV28 and TRBJ1-6, the CDR3 gives the full variable domain: DVKVTQSSRYLVKRTGEKVFLECVQDMDHENMFWYRQDPGLGLRLIYFSYDVKMKEKGDIPEGYSVSREKKERFSLILESASTNQTSMYLCASRGIPRSLHFGNGTRLTVT.

There are many counts of this clonotype. The CDR3 protein is CASRHNLNYGYTF. The CDR3, as DNA: TGTGCCAGTAGGCACAACCTAAACTATGGCTACACCTTC. V usage is TRBV19 and J usage is TRBJ1-2; D ambiguous. CDR3 length: 13 amino acids. V was trimmed by 6 bases and J by 2 bases, leaving 10 bases between them. Per the germline V gene, CDR1 is LNHDA and CDR2 is SQIVND (reference sequence).

This clonotype showed up many times. The chain links TRBV3-1 to TRBJ2-5; D perhaps matches TRBD1 (5 bases). This CDR3 spans 17 amino acids. The germline V gene encodes CDR1 LGHDT and CDR2 YNNKEL (reference sequence). V gave up 1 base and J gave up 0 bases, with 15 bases separating them. The CDR3 sequence: CASSQGSLWGYQETQYF. The CDR3 nucleotides read TGTGCCAGCAGCCAAGGGTCGCTATGGGGCTACCAAGAGACCCAGTACTTC.

J is TRBJ2-7 and V is TRBV9; 10 nucleotides agree with TRBD1. Trimming cost V 4 bases and J 0 bases; bases outside gene matches: 4. CDR1 is SGDLS, CDR2 YYNGEE, per germline. The CDR3 totals 15 residues. As DNA, the CDR3 is TGTGCCAGCAGCCCGGGACAGGGGAACTCCTACGAGCAGTACTTC. Translated, it gives CASSPGQGNSYEQYF.

Ten or more counts support this clonotype. This chain joins TRBV28 and TRBJ2-7; D is unresolved. Germline values: CDR1 MDHEN, CDR2 SYDVKM. The CDR3 spans 12 residues. V was cut by 2 bases and J by 2 bases, with 4 bases left in between. CDR3 sequence: CASSLPPYEQYF. The DNA of the CDR3 is TGTGCCAGCAGTTTACCCCCCTACGAGCAGTACTTC.

This clonotype was seen a handful of times. This chain links TRBV3-1 with TRBJ2-7; 9 positions match TRBD2. This CDR3 comprises 15 residues. CDR1 is LGHDT, CDR2 YNNKEL, per germline (reference sequence). Unmatched junction bases numbered 6, after V lost 0 bases and J lost 6 bases. The CDR3 sequence: CASSQDGGRGLEQYF. CDR3 DNA sequence: TGTGCCAGCAGCCAAGATGGCGGGAGGGGTCTCGAGCAGTACTTC.

This clonotype was counted ten times or more. The chain combines TRBV3-1 with TRBJ1-1; D gene unclear. Germline V gives CDR1 LGHDT, CDR2 YNNKEL (reference sequence). The ends were cut back, 1 base at V and 1 base at J, with 7 bases in the middle. The CDR3 has 14 residues. The CDR3 DNA reads TGTGCCAGCAGCCAAGTGGGTTCGAACACTGAAGCTTTCTTT. It yields the protein CASSQVGSNTEAFF.

The genes are TRBV27 and TRBJ2-1; maybe TRBD1 (5 bases). The V end was cut by 0 bases, the J end by 7 bases, with 16 bases between. Germline values: CDR1 MNHEY, CDR2 SMNVEV (reference sequence). This CDR3 comprises 16 residues. The DNA of the CDR3 is TGTGCCAGCAGTTTATCCCAGGGTTTTGCTTTGAATGAGCAGTTCTTC. It translates to CASSLSQGFALNEQFF.

This clonotype came up many times. The V call is TRBV20-1, the J call TRBJ2-1; TRBD2 matches 8 bases. V trimming: 4 bases; J trimming: 0 bases; junction bases outside the gene matches: 17. This CDR3 spans 19 amino acids. CDR1 is DFQATT, CDR2 SNEGSKA, per germline (reference sequence). The DNA for the CDR3 is TGCAGTGCTACCGGGGCATTGGTCGGGAGGGGAAGCTCCTACAATGAGCAGTTCTTC. This gives the protein CSATGALVGRGSSYNEQFF.

The chain combines TRBV13 with TRBJ2-1, with unresolved D. Trimming removed 4 bases at V and 3 bases at J, with 7 bases between. CDR3 length: 13 amino acids. CDR1 and CDR2 (germline): PRHDT, FYEKMQ (reference sequence). The CDR3 is CASSSGNYNEQFF. The CDR3 DNA follows: TGTGCCAGCAGCTCCGGAAACTACAATGAGCAGTTCTTC.

This clonotype was seen a handful of times. The chain recombines TRBV20-1 with TRBJ1-5, with D maybe TRBD1 (5 bases). This CDR3 comprises 13 residues. Looked up from germline, CDR1 is DFQATT and CDR2 is SNEGSKA (reference sequence). The V end was cut by 8 bases, the J end by 2 bases, with 13 bases between. The CDR3 sequence is CSPDDRRNQPQHF. Here the CDR3 DNA reads TGCAGTCCTGATGACAGACGCAATCAGCCCCAGCATTTT.

The gene calls are TRBV11-2 and TRBJ2-7; D unclear. Germline CDR1 is SGHAT and CDR2 is FQNNGV. The V and J ends lost 7 bases and 2 bases respectively, with 12 bases between them. This CDR3 has 13 amino acids. This chain's CDR3 is CASTLRLTYEQYF. The DNA for the CDR3 is TGTGCCAGCACATTACGGCTAACCTACGAGCAGTACTTC.

The CDR3 is CASSFGLTYNEQFF. The DNA for the CDR3 is TGTGCCAGCAGTTTCGGACTTACATACAATGAGCAGTTCTTC. This chain connects TRBV12-3 or TRBV12-4 to TRBJ2-1; TRBD2 is a possible D gene (5 bases). The CDR3 has 14 residues. The germline V and J ends were trimmed by 3 bases and 4 bases, with 10 bases remaining between them.

This chain joins TRBV3-1 and TRBJ2-7, with D possibly matching TRBD2 (6 bases). V lost 4 bases and J 5 bases, leaving 12 bases between the germline ends. The CDR3 has 13 residues. Per germline, CDR1 LGHDT and CDR2 YNNKEL (reference sequence). The CDR3 nucleotides are TGTGCCAGCAGCCCCGGGACTTCCCACGAGCAGTACTTC. This sequence encodes CASSPGTSHEQYF.

This clonotype was counted only a few times. The chain employs TRBV6-4 and TRBJ2-3; 12 bases are a match to TRBD2. With V trimmed by 5 bases and J by 2 bases, 5 bases remained unmatched. The CDR3 is 16 amino acids. Germline V gene data show CDR1 as MRHNA and CDR2 as SNTAGT. This CDR3 is CASSLTSGSSTDTQYF. For the CDR3, the DNA is TGTGCCAGCAGTTTGACTAGCGGGAGCTCCACAGATACGCAGTATTTT.

At least ten counts were recorded for this clonotype. The chain employs TRBV20-1 and TRBJ1-1, with D possibly being TRBD1 (5 bases). Germline V gene sequence: CDR1 DFQATT, CDR2 SNEGSKA (reference sequence). Trimming removed 2 bases at V and 6 bases at J, with 16 bases between. The CDR3 consists of 14 residues. The CDR3 DNA reads as TGCAGTGCTAGACCCACGATAAGGGGCGCTGAAGCTTTCTTT. It is translated as CSARPTIRGAEAFF.

In this sample, this clonotype turned up many times. The CDR3 nucleotides are TGCAGTGCAACAAAAGGGACAGGGAAACAAGAGACCCAGTACTTC. Translated, it gives CSATKGTGKQETQYF. The genes are TRBV20-1 and TRBJ2-5; the match to TRBD1 covers 9 bases. CDR3 length: 15 amino acids. J was trimmed by 2 bases and V by 6 bases; bases with no gene match: 10. Per the germline V gene, CDR1 is DFQATT and CDR2 is SNEGSKA (reference sequence).